This TCR beta chain emerged from a study of Graves' ophthalmopathy and Graves' hyperthyroidism. Study-wide results and caveats: The study's model predicted ophthalmopathy progression at 70.59% sensitivity and about 72% specificity. Most expanded clonotypes in thyroid above 0.001 frequency also showed up in blood.

TCR beta CDR3 regions were amplified from RNA transcripts. Second-round multiplex PCR came after a first-round RT-PCR that employed HTBI primers. TCRdb analysed the multiplex PCR reads with MiXCR anew, one entry per CDR3 protein. The sample contains 40,000 to 50,000 distinct CDR3 sequences, approximately 52% of which appear only once. The length of the CDR3 is 12 residues. V dropped 0 bases and J dropped 4 bases, with 4 bases sitting between them. Germline assignment: CDR1 SGDLS and CDR2 YYNGEE. Points on this clonotype: Its specificity is unknown.

Exclusion applied to patients with other autoimmune diseases, uncontrolled infections, pregnancy or lactation. This sequence originates from an adult man with Graves' ophthalmopathy. Sequencing was done on a sample of peripheral blood. The J gene is TRBJ1-2, the V gene TRBV9; no firm D call. CDR3 bases: TGTGCCAGCAGCGTAGCGTCCTATGGCTACACCTTC. Protein sequence: CASSVASYGYTF.